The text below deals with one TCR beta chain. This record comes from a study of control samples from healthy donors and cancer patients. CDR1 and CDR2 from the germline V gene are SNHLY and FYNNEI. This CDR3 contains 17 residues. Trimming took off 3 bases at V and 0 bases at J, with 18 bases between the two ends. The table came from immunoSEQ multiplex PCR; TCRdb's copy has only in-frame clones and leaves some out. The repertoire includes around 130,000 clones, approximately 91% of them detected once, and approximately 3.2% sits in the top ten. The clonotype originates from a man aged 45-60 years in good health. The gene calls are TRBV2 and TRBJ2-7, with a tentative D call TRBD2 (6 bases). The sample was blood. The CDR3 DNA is TGTGCCAGCAGTGAGGGCTTATTTCGGGGGAACTCCTACGAGCAGTACTTC. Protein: CASSEGLFRGNSYEQYF.